This TCR beta chain appears in the sequencing data of a study of T cells in Graves' hyperthyroidism and ophthalmopathy. Study overall: Sampling of peripheral blood happened at initial diagnosis, prior to any treatment. Study results and caveats: Appearing also in blood were most of the thyroid clonotypes expanded above 0.001.

RNA transcripts were the template for amplifying TCR beta CDR3 regions. A set of HTBI primers served as the primers for a first-round RT-PCR of the TCR CDR3. MiXCR was run by TCRdb on the multiplex PCR reads, yielding one entry per CDR3 protein. The sample has hundreds of thousands of distinct CDR3 sequences, approximately 18% seen once; the top ten hold about 35%. This clonotype has ten or more counts. Antigen: not known. V dropped 4 bases and J dropped 0 bases, with 13 bases sitting between them. The CDR3 sequence is 16 residues long. Germline assignment: CDR1 SGHRS and CDR2 YFSETQ. Uncontrolled infection, other autoimmune disease, pregnancy or lactation led to exclusion.

The clonotype comes from a man aged 50 to 59 with Graves' ophthalmopathy. The chain carries TRBV5-1 and TRBJ1-4; D gene unclear. The sample consisted of blood. The CDR3 DNA sequence: TGCGCCAGCAGCCAAATGCCGACGGCAACTAATGAAAAACTGTTTTTT. This translates into CASSQMPTATNEKLFF.